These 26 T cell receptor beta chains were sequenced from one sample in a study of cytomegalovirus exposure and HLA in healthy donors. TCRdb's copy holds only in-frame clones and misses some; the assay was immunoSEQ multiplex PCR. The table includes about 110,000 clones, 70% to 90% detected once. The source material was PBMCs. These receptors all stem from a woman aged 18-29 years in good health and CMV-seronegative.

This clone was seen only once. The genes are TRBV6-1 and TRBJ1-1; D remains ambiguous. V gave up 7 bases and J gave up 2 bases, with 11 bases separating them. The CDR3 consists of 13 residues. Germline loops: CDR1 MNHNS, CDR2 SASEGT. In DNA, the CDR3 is TGTGCCAGCATTGCACAGATCAACACTGAAGCTTTCTTT. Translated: CASIAQINTEAFF.

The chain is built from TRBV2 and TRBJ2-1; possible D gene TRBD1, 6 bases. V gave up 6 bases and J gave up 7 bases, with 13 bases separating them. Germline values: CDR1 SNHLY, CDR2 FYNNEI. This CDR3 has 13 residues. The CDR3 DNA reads TGTGCCAGCAGCGGCGGACAGATTAATGAGCAGTTCTTC. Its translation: CASSGGQINEQFF. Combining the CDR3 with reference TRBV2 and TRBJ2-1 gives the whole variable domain EPEVTQTPSHQVTQMGQEVILRCVPISNHLYFYWYRQILGQKVEFLVSFYNNEISEKSEIFDDQFSVERPDGSNFTLKIRSTKLEDSAMYFCASSGGQINEQFFGPGTRLTVL.

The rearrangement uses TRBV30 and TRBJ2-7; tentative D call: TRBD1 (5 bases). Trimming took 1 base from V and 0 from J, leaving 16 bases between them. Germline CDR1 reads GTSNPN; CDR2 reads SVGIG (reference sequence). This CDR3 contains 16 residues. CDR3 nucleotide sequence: TGTGCCTGGAGTGCACGCAGACAGTTTAGCTCCTACGAGCAGTACTTC. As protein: CAWSARRQFSSYEQYF.

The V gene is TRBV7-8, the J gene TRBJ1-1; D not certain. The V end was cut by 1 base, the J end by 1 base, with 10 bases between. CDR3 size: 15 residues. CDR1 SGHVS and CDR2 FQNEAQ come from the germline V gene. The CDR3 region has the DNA TGTGCCAGCAGCTTAGAGTTCTCCGGGAACACTGAAGCTTTCTTT. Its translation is CASSLEFSGNTEAFF.

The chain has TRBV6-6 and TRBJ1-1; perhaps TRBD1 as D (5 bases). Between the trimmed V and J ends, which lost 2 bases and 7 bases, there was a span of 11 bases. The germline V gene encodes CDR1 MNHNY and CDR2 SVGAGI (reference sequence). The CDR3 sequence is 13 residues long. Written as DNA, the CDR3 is TGTGCCAGCAGTTACCCGGGGGGTGGTGAAGCTTTCTTT. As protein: CASSYPGGGEAFF.

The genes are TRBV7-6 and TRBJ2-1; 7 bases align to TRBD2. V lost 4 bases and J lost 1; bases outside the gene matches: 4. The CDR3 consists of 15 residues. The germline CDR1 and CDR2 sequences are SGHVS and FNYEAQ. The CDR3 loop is CASSSFGGSYNEQFF. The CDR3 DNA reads TGTGCCAGCAGCTCCTTCGGGGGGTCCTACAATGAGCAGTTCTTC.

DNA for the CDR3: TGTGCCAGCAGCTTGGACGGACTCGTCACCTACGAGCAGTACTTC. Amino acids: CASSLDGLVTYEQYF. The chain is built from TRBV5-6 and TRBJ2-7; perhaps TRBD2 as D (5 bases). Germline V CDR1 and CDR2: SGHDT, YYEEEE. Trimming shortened V by 0 bases and J by 2 bases, and 12 bases separated the two germline ends. The CDR3 is 15 residues long.

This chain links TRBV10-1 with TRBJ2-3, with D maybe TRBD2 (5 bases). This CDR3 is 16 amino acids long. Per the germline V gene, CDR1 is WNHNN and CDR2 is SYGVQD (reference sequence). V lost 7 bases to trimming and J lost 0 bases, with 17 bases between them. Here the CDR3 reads CASTGNDSASTDTQYF. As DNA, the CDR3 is TGCGCCAGCACCGGAAACGATAGCGCTAGCACAGATACGCAGTATTTT.

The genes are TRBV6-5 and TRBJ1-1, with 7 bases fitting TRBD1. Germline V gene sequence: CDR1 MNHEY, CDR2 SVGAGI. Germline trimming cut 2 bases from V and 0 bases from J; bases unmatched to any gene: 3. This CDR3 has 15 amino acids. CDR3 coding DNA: TGTGCCAGCAGTTACGACAGGGACCTGAACACTGAAGCTTTCTTT. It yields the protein CASSYDRDLNTEAFF.

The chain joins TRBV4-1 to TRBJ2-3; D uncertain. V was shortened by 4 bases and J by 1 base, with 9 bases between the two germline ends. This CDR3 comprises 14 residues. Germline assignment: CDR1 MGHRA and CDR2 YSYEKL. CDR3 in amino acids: CASSLDGGTDTQYF. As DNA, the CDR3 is TGCGCCAGCAGCCTCGACGGAGGCACAGATACGCAGTATTTT.

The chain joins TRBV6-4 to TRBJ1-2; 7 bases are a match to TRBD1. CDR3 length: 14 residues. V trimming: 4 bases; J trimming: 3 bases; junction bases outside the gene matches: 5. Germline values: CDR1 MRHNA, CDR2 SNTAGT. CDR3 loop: CASSASGGYYGYTF. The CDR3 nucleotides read TGTGCCAGCAGTGCGTCAGGGGGATACTATGGCTACACCTTC.

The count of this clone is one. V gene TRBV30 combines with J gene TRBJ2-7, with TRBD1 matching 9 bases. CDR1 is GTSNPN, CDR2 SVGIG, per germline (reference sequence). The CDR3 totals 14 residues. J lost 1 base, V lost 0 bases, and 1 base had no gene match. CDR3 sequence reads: CAWSVGTGSYEQYF. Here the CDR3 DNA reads TGTGCCTGGAGTGTTGGGACAGGGTCCTACGAGCAGTACTTC.

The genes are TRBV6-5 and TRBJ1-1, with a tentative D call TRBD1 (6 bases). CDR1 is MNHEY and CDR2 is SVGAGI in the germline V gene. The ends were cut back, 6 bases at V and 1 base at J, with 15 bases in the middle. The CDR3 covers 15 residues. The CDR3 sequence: CASRPDRRRNTEAFF. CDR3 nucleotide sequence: TGTGCCAGCAGGCCGGACAGAAGGCGGAACACTGAAGCTTTCTTT.

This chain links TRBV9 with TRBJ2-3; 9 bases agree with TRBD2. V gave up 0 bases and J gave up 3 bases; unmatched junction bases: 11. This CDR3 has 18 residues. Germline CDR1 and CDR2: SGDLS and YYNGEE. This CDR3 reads CASSVEGSGGGGTDTQYF. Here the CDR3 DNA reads TGTGCCAGCAGCGTAGAAGGTAGCGGGGGTGGTGGTACAGATACGCAGTATTTT.

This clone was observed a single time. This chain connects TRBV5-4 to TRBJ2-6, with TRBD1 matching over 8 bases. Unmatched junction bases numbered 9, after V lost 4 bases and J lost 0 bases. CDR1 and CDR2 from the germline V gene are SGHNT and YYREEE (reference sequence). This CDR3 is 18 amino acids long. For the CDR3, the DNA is TGTGCCAGCAGCCTTGGGACAGGACACCCCTCTGGGGCCAACGTCCTGACTTTC. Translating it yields CASSLGTGHPSGANVLTF.

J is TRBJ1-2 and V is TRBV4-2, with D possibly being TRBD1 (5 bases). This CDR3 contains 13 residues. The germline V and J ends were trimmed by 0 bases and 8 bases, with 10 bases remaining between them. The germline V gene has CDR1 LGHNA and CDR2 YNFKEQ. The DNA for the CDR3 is TGTGCCAGCAGCCAAGACCCAGGGTACGGCTACACCTTC. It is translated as CASSQDPGYGYTF.

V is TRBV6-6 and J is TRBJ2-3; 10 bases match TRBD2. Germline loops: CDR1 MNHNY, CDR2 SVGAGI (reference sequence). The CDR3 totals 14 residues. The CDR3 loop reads CVKKAGGLTDTQYF. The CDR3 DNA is TGTGTCAAAAAAGCGGGGGGGCTCACAGATACGCAGTATTTT.

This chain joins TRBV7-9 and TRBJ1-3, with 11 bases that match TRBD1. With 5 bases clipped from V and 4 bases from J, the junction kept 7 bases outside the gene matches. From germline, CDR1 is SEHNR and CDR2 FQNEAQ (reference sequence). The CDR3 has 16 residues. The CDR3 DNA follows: TGTGCCAGCAGCATCGGACAGGGGGCGGGCGGAAACACCATATATTTT. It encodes CASSIGQGAGGNTIYF. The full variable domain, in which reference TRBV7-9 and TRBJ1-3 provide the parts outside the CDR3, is DTGVSQNPRHKITKRGQNVTFRCDPISEHNRLYWYRQTLGQGPEFLTYFQNEAQLEKSRLLSDRFSAERPKGSFSTLEIQRTEQGDSAMYLCASSIGQGAGGNTIYFGEGSWLTVV.

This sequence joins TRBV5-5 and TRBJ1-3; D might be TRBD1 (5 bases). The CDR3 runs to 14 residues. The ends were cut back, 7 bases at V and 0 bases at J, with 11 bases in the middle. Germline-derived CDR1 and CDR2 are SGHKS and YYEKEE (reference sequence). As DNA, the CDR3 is TGTGCCAGCGGGGGGGTGGGCTCTGGAAACACCATATATTTT. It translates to CASGGVGSGNTIYF.

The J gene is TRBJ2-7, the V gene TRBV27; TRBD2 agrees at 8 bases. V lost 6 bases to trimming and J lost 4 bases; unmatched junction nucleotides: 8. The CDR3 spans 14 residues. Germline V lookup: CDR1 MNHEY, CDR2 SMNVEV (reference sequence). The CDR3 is CASSAQGTRYEQYF. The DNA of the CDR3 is TGTGCCAGCAGCGCCCAGGGGACTAGATACGAGCAGTACTTC.

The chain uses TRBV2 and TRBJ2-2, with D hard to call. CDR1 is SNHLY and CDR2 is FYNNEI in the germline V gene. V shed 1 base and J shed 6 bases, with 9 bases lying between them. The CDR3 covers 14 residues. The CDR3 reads CASSEESVAGELFF. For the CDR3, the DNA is TGTGCCAGCAGTGAAGAGAGTGTGGCCGGGGAGCTGTTTTTT.

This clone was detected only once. The CDR3 protein is CASSVEGGLETQYF. CDR3 sequence (DNA): TGTGCCAGCAGCGTAGAAGGGGGCCTAGAGACCCAGTACTTC. This chain joins TRBV9 and TRBJ2-5, with 7 bases matching TRBD1. The CDR3 is 14 amino acids. The V gene end was trimmed by 0 bases and the J gene end by 4 bases; junction bases not matched to a gene: 3. Germline V gene data show CDR1 as SGDLS and CDR2 as YYNGEE.

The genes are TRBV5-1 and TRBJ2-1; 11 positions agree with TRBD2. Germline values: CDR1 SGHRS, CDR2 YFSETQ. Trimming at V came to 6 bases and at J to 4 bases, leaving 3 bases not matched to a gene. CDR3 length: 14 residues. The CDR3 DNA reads TGCGCCAGCAATAGGACTAGCGGGTACAATGAGCAGTTCTTC. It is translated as CASNRTSGYNEQFF.

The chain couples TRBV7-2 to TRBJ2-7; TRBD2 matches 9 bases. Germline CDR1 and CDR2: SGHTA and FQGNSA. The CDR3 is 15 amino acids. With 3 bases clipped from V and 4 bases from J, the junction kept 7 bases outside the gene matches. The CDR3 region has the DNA TGTGCCAGCAGCTTCGGAGCGGGGGGAACTTACGAGCAGTACTTC. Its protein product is CASSFGAGGTYEQYF.

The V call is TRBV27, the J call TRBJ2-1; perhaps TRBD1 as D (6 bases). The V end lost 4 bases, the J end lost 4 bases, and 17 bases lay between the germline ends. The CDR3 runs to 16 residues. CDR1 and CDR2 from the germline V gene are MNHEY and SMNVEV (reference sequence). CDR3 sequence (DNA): TGTGCCAGCAGTTCCCCGACGGGACACGTTTACAATGAGCAGTTCTTC. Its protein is CASSSPTGHVYNEQFF.

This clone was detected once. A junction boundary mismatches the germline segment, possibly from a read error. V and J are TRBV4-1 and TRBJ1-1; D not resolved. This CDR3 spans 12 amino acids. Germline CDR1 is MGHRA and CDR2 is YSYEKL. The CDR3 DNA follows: TGCGCCAGCAGCCAAGATGGACTTCGCTTGGGTTTT. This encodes CASSQDGLRLGF.